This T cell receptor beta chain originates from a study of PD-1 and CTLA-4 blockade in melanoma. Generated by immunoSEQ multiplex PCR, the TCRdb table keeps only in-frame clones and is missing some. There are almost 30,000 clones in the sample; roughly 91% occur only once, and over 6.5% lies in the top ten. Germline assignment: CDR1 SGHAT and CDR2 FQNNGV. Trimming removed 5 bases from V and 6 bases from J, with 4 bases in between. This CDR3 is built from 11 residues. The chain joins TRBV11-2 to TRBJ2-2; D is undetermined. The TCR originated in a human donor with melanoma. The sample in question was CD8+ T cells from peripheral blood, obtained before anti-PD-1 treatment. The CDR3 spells CASSPPGELFF. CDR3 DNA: TGTGCCAGCAGCCCCCCCGGGGAGCTGTTTTTT.